The 24 T cell receptor beta chains listed next were all sequenced from one sample in a study of cytomegalovirus exposure and HLA in healthy donors. Amplification used 60 Vbeta primers and 13 Jbeta primers. The assay was immunoSEQ multiplex PCR, and TCRdb's table has in-frame clones only and misses some. Its table lists 180,000 or so clones. Source material: PBMCs. Source of these receptors: a woman aged 18-29 years in good health and CMV-seropositive.

V usage is TRBV5-1 and J usage is TRBJ1-2; TRBD1 agrees at 7 bases. CDR3 size: 12 residues. V lost 6 bases to trimming and J lost 4 bases; unmatched junction nucleotides: 3. From germline, CDR1 is SGHRS and CDR2 YFSETQ. Here the CDR3 reads CASKGAGYGYTF. CDR3 in DNA: TGCGCCAGCAAGGGGGCGGGCTATGGCTACACCTTC.

The V and J genes are TRBV10-3 and TRBJ2-7, with TRBD2 identical over 8 bases. The CDR3 extends over 14 amino acids. V dropped 0 bases and J dropped 5; count of bases not matched to a gene: 3. Germline CDR1 is ENHRY and CDR2 is SYGVKD. In DNA form, the CDR3 reads TGTGCCATCAGTGAGTCTAGCGGGATCAACGAGCAGTACTTC. This codes for CAISESSGINEQYF.

The V and J genes are TRBV10-3 and TRBJ2-2; 8 bases are shared with TRBD2. Germline trimming cut 3 bases from V and 5 bases from J; bases unmatched to any gene: 8. The CDR3 contains 16 residues. Germline V gene lookup returns CDR1 ENHRY and CDR2 SYGVKD. CDR3: CAISDNRAGETGELFF. The CDR3 nucleotides read TGTGCCATCAGTGATAATCGAGCGGGGGAAACCGGGGAGCTGTTTTTT.

V gene TRBV19 combines with J gene TRBJ2-1, with TRBD2 matching over 10 bases. CDR1 is LNHDA and CDR2 is SQIVND in the germline V gene (reference sequence). The CDR3 sequence is 14 residues long. Germline trimming cut 5 bases from V and 8 bases from J; bases unmatched to any gene: 6. The CDR3, as DNA: TGTGCCAGTAGTTCCGGGACTAGCGCCCATGAGCAGTTCTTC. Protein sequence: CASSSGTSAHEQFF.

The chain is built from TRBV29-1 and TRBJ2-1, with TRBD2 matching over 9 bases. The CDR3 length is 15 residues. J lost 6 bases, V lost 8 bases, and 14 bases had no gene match. CDR1 and CDR2 (germline): SQVTM, ANQGSEA. CDR3 coding DNA: TGCAGCTGCCGGGACAGTGAGCGGGAGGCCAATGAGCAGTTCTTC. Translating gives CSCRDSEREANEQFF.

V is TRBV9 and J is TRBJ1-2, with a tentative D call TRBD1 (5 bases). Germline values: CDR1 SGDLS, CDR2 YYNGEE. The CDR3 loop spans 13 amino acids. The germline V and J ends were trimmed by 3 bases and 2 bases, with 8 bases remaining between them. CDR3 loop: CASSAPGNYGYTF. For the CDR3, the DNA is TGTGCCAGCAGCGCACCAGGGAACTATGGCTACACCTTC.

This chain connects TRBV7-5 to TRBJ1-5; the D call of TRBD1 is as the table states it, not checked on the DNA. TRBV7-5 is a documented pseudogene. This CDR3 is built from 14 residues. For the CDR3, the DNA is TGTGTCAGAATCGTCTCTCAGGGCAATCAGCCCCAGCATTTT. It translates to CVRIVSQGNQPQHF.

The chain couples TRBV6-5 to TRBJ2-5; 10 bases match TRBD2. With 4 bases clipped from V and 5 bases from J, the junction kept 10 bases outside the gene matches. Germline lookup yields CDR1 MNHEY and CDR2 SVGAGI. This CDR3 contains 16 residues. CDR3 nucleotide sequence: TGTGCCAGCAGTTGGGGGAGCGGGAGGGCCTTGGAGACCCAGTACTTC. It translates to CASSWGSGRALETQYF.

The rearrangement joins TRBV19 to TRBJ1-2; D may be TRBD1 (5 bases). This CDR3 is built from 15 residues. V lost 8 bases, J lost 7 bases, and 23 bases lay in between. In germline, CDR1 is LNHDA, CDR2 SQIVND (reference sequence). This chain's CDR3 is CASAQTGGTRFGYTF. CDR3 coding DNA: TGTGCCAGTGCCCAAACCGGGGGAACGAGGTTTGGCTACACCTTC. Full variable domain (remainder filled in from reference TRBV19 and TRBJ1-2): DGGITQSPKYLFRKEGQNVTLSCEQNLNHDAMYWYRQDPGQGLRLIYYSQIVNDFQKGDIAEGYSVSREKKESFPLTVTSAQKNPTAFYLCASAQTGGTRFGYTFGSGTRLTVV.

The chain uses TRBV5-4 and TRBJ2-7, with TRBD1 matching over 11 bases. With V trimmed by 0 bases and J by 7 bases, 6 bases remained unmatched. CDR1 and CDR2 (germline): SGHNT, YYREEE (reference sequence). The CDR3 has 15 residues. CDR3 sequence reads: CASSLGGQGALEQYF. CDR3 nucleotide sequence: TGTGCCAGCAGCTTGGGCGGACAGGGGGCTTTGGAGCAGTACTTC.

The rearrangement joins TRBV6-1 to TRBJ1-2; D uncertain. Germline values: CDR1 MNHNS, CDR2 SASEGT. The CDR3 covers 14 residues. The V end lost 2 bases, the J end lost 2 bases, and 9 bases lay between the germline ends. The DNA of the CDR3 is TGTGCCAGCAGTGAAAGCTTCCTGAACTATGGCTACACCTTC. It codes for CASSESFLNYGYTF.

The V call is TRBV12-2, the J call TRBJ2-1; the table's D call, TRBD2, was not checked against the DNA. TRBV12-2 corresponds to a pseudogene. This CDR3 contains 20 residues. CDR3 nucleotides: TGTGCAAGTCGCTTAGAAATTGGCGGTTTGTCGAAGAGCTCCTACAATGAGCAGTTCTTC. Translation: CASRLEIGGLSKSSYNEQFF.

V and J are TRBV30 and TRBJ2-5, with TRBD2 matching over 7 bases. CDR1 is GTSNPN, CDR2 SVGIG, per germline (reference sequence). CDR3 length equals 14 residues. The V segment lost 1 base and the J segment 3 bases; nucleotides outside the gene matches: 5. This CDR3 is CAWSASSGKETQYF. The CDR3 nucleotides are TGTGCCTGGAGTGCCTCTAGCGGAAAAGAGACCCAGTACTTC.

The chain links TRBV11-3 to TRBJ2-2; D is possibly TRBD2 (5 bases). Germline V CDR1 and CDR2: SGHNT, YENEEA. V was pared by 0 bases and J by 6 bases, with 11 bases between. CDR3 length: 15 amino acids. CDR3 coding DNA: TGTGCCAGCAGCTTAGATAGCCGGGGATCCGGGGAGCTGTTTTTT. Amino acid sequence: CASSLDSRGSGELFF.

The genes are TRBV25-1 and TRBJ2-3, with 14 bases identical to TRBD2. The CDR3 length is 16 residues. The V and J ends lost 8 bases and 6 bases, in that order; junction bases with no gene match: 10. Looked up from germline, CDR1 is MGHDK and CDR2 is SYGVNS. CDR3 protein: CASAKGLAGVSDTQYF. Here the CDR3 DNA reads TGTGCCAGCGCAAAGGGACTAGCGGGAGTATCGGATACGCAGTATTTT.

V usage is TRBV7-2 and J usage is TRBJ2-1; no clear D gene. CDR1 and CDR2 (germline): SGHTA, FQGNSA. The V end was cut by 5 bases, the J end by 0 bases, with 11 bases between. The CDR3 has 15 amino acids. Here the CDR3 DNA reads TGTGCCAGCAGCCGTAGCAGCAGCTCCTACAATGAGCAGTTCTTC. Residues: CASSRSSSSYNEQFF.

The chain uses TRBV7-2 and TRBJ2-1; D possibly corresponds to TRBD1 (6 bases). The CDR3 is 15 residues long. Trimming pared 6 bases from V and 0 bases from J, leaving 12 bases between. Germline assignment: CDR1 SGHTA and CDR2 FQGNSA. The CDR3 DNA is TGTGCCAGCAGTCTCGACAGGAGCTCCTACAATGAGCAGTTCTTC. As protein: CASSLDRSSYNEQFF.

The DNA for the CDR3 is TGTGCCAGCAGCCCGGGACTCTCGGGCGGAAACACCATATATTTT. Translating gives CASSPGLSGGNTIYF. The chain links TRBV13 to TRBJ1-3; the D gene is possibly TRBD1 (5 bases). The V end was cut by 5 bases, the J end by 4 bases, with 15 bases between. Germline CDR1 PRHDT, CDR2 FYEKMQ (reference sequence). The CDR3 consists of 15 residues.

The J gene is TRBJ2-7, the V gene TRBV2; a weak D match, TRBD1 (6 bases). CDR3 length equals 11 residues. V shed 8 bases and J shed 8 bases, with 13 bases lying between them. CDR1 is SNHLY, CDR2 FYNNEI, per germline. CDR3 residues: CASSATGQQYF. CDR3 sequence (DNA): TGTGCCAGCTCAGCGACAGGTCAGCAGTACTTC.

The V and J genes are TRBV5-1 and TRBJ1-1; D gene ambiguous. Germline V gives CDR1 SGHRS, CDR2 YFSETQ. This CDR3 region has 15 residues. Trimming stripped 0 bases from V and 0 bases from J, with 9 bases between. This CDR3 is CASSLDTALNTEAFF. CDR3 coding DNA: TGCGCCAGCAGCTTGGATACAGCCTTGAACACTGAAGCTTTCTTT. Filled out from reference TRBV5-1 and TRBJ1-1, the complete variable domain reads KAGVTQTPRYLIKTRGQQVTLSCSPISGHRSVSWYQQTPGQGLQFLFEYFSETQRNKGNFPGRFSGRQFSNSRSEMNVSTLELGDSALYLCASSLDTALNTEAFFGQGTRLTVV.

The rearrangement links TRBV5-5 to TRBJ2-1; 7 bases map to TRBD2. The CDR3 is 14 amino acids. Germline values: CDR1 SGHKS, CDR2 YYEKEE (reference sequence). J lost 5 bases, V lost 4 bases, and 6 bases had no gene match. DNA for the CDR3: TGTGCCAGCAGCGCCCGGGGGGACCACAATGAGCAGTTCTTC. Protein sequence: CASSARGDHNEQFF.

The chain couples TRBV6-1 to TRBJ2-7; 7 nucleotides align to TRBD2. The V gene end was trimmed by 3 bases and the J gene end by 2 bases; junction bases not matched to a gene: 7. CDR3 length: 15 amino acids. Germline V lookup: CDR1 MNHNS, CDR2 SASEGT. CDR3 nucleotide sequence: TGTGCCAGCAGTGACGGGGGGAGGCAAGCCTACGAGCAGTACTTC. Amino acid sequence: CASSDGGRQAYEQYF.

This chain links TRBV27 with TRBJ2-2; maybe TRBD2 (6 bases). V gave up 3 bases and J gave up 4 bases, with 6 bases separating them. The CDR3 spans 13 residues. Germline CDR1 MNHEY, CDR2 SMNVEV (reference sequence). CDR3 bases: TGTGCCAGCAGTTTGCGGGGCACCGGGGAGCTGTTTTTT. It encodes CASSLRGTGELFF.

The rearrangement joins TRBV30 to TRBJ1-4; the D gene is possibly TRBD1 (6 bases). Germline lookup yields CDR1 GTSNPN and CDR2 SVGIG (reference sequence). V was pared by 3 bases and J by 0 bases, with 17 bases between. The CDR3 has 17 amino acids. The CDR3 DNA reads as TGTGCCTGGAGGTTTGCAGGGGCTTGGGCAACTAATGAAAAACTGTTTTTT. Its translation: CAWRFAGAWATNEKLFF.